These T cell receptor beta chains were read from a single sample in a study of blood T cell repertoires in COVID-19. Generated by immunoSEQ multiplex PCR, the TCRdb table keeps only in-frame clones and is missing some. The data contain approximately 150,000 clones, 80% to 90% of them singletons. Sequencing input: peripheral blood. These receptors originate from an older woman who had recovered from COVID-19. Each CDR3 is given with its conserved first and last residue. D genes are given only for firm matches. Only part of the rows carry a size: once, few, many, or a class if the clone is expanded.

V: TRBV19
J: TRBJ2-1
size: .
D: TRBD1
CDR3: CASSLPLGQVSYNEQFF
DNA: TGTGCCAGTAGTTTACCCTTGGGACAGGTCTCCTACAATGAGCAGTTCTTC

V: TRBV5-4
J: TRBJ2-5
size: .
D: TRBD1
CDR3: CASSLGGQAEETQYF
DNA: TGTGCCAGCAGCTTGGGGGGACAGGCCGAAGAGACCCAGTACTTC

V: TRBV4-2
J: TRBJ2-7
size: few
D: TRBD2
CDR3: CASSQGTSGAYEQYF
DNA: TGTGCCAGCAGCCAAGGGACTAGCGGCGCCTACGAGCAGTACTTC

V: TRBV12-5
J: TRBJ2-7
size: .
D: .
CDR3: CASGLVLGEGPYEQYF
DNA: TGTGCTAGTGGTTTGGTACTAGGTGAAGGGCCCTACGAGCAGTACTTC

V: TRBV4-1
J: TRBJ1-3
size: .
D: TRBD1
CDR3: CASSQEGGQISGNTIYF
DNA: TGCGCCAGCAGCCAAGAGGGGGGACAGATCTCTGGAAACACCATATATTTT

V: TRBV7-6
J: TRBJ1-2
size: .
D: TRBD1
CDR3: CASSSELYRGQANYGYTF
DNA: TGTGCCAGCAGCTCCGAATTGTACAGGGGGCAAGCTAACTATGGCTACACCTTC

V: TRBV5-1
J: TRBJ1-6
size: .
D: .
CDR3: CASSLEQPANSPLHF
DNA: TGCGCCAGCAGCTTGGAACAGCCTGCCAATTCACCCCTCCACTTT

V: TRBV29-1
J: TRBJ1-2
size: .
D: .
CDR3: CSVQTGFDGYTF
DNA: TGCAGCGTCCAGACAGGATTTGACGGCTACACCTTC

V: TRBV4-1
J: TRBJ2-1
size: .
D: .
CDR3: CASSQDTGGRYNEQFF
DNA: TGCGCCAGCAGCCAAGATACGGGGGGCCGATATAATGAGCAGTTCTTC

V: TRBV2
J: TRBJ2-7
size: once
D: TRBD2
CDR3: CASTRGRVPEQYF
DNA: TGTGCCAGCACCCGGGGGAGGGTGCCCGAGCAGTACTTC

V: TRBV12-3/TRBV12-4
J: TRBJ2-4
size: .
D: .
CDR3: CASSLSGIQYF
DNA: TGTGCCAGCAGTTTATCAGGCATTCAGTACTTC

V: TRBV9
J: TRBJ1-1
size: .
D: .
CDR3: CASSVEVGTYTEAFF
DNA: TGTGCCAGCAGCGTAGAAGTGGGGACATACACTGAAGCTTTCTTT

V: TRBV28
J: TRBJ1-2
size: .
D: .
CDR3: CASSLGGSYGYTF
DNA: TGTGCCAGCAGTTTGGGGGGGTCCTATGGCTACACCTTC

V: TRBV28
J: TRBJ2-7
size: few
D: TRBD1
CDR3: CASRQNRGEQYF
DNA: TGTGCCAGCAGACAAAACAGGGGCGAGCAGTACTTC

V: TRBV29-1
J: TRBJ2-2
size: .
D: .
CDR3: CSVETGTENTGELFF
DNA: TGCAGCGTTGAGACCGGGACTGAGAACACCGGGGAGCTGTTTTTT

V: TRBV30
J: TRBJ2-5
size: .
D: TRBD2
CDR3: CAWSASPGGETQYF
DNA: TGTGCCTGGAGTGCCTCCCCGGGAGGAGAGACCCAGTACTTC

V: TRBV18
J: TRBJ2-7
size: .
D: TRBD1
CDR3: CASSSPGQIYEQYF
DNA: TGTGCCAGCTCATCTCCGGGACAGATCTACGAGCAGTACTTC

V: TRBV11-2
J: TRBJ2-1
size: .
D: TRBD2
CDR3: CASSLDRTSASYNEQFF
DNA: TGTGCCAGCAGCTTAGATCGGACTAGCGCGTCCTACAATGAGCAGTTCTTC

V: TRBV19
J: TRBJ2-1
size: .
D: TRBD2
CDR3: CASTSNSRRLAGDSNEQFF
DNA: TGTGCCAGTACCTCAAACTCGCGGCGACTAGCGGGGGACTCGAATGAGCAGTTCTTC

V: TRBV11-2
J: TRBJ2-7
size: .
D: .
CDR3: CASSLGPGREQYF
DNA: TGTGCCAGCAGCTTAGGCCCAGGGAGGGAGCAGTACTTC

V: TRBV5-6
J: TRBJ1-1
size: .
D: .
CDR3: CASSRTAATEAFF
DNA: TGTGCCAGCAGTAGGACTGCGGCGACTGAAGCTTTCTTT

V: TRBV5-4
J: TRBJ2-1
size: .
D: .
CDR3: CASSPSDRYYNEQFF
DNA: TGTGCCAGCAGCCCGTCAGACAGATACTACAATGAGCAGTTCTTC

V: TRBV5-1
J: TRBJ1-3
size: .
D: TRBD1
CDR3: CASSQTMGQGGNTIYF
DNA: TGCGCCAGCAGCCAAACGATGGGACAGGGTGGGAACACCATATATTTT

V: TRBV6-4
J: TRBJ2-3
size: .
D: TRBD2
CDR3: CASSDSISGGTDTQYF
DNA: TGTGCCAGCAGTGACTCGATCAGCGGGGGCACAGATACGCAGTATTTT

V: TRBV27
J: TRBJ2-1
size: .
D: TRBD2
CDR3: CASSPGGNLEQFF
DNA: TGTGCCAGCAGCCCGGGGGGGAATTTGGAGCAGTTCTTC

V: TRBV18
J: TRBJ2-7
size: .
D: TRBD1
CDR3: CASSIGTASEQYF
DNA: TGTGCCAGCTCCATCGGGACAGCTAGCGAGCAGTACTTC

V: TRBV7-9
J: TRBJ1-5
size: .
D: TRBD1
CDR3: CASSTGDQPQHF
DNA: TGTGCCAGCAGCACAGGGGATCAGCCCCAGCATTTT

V: TRBV6-2/TRBV6-3
J: TRBJ2-5
size: .
D: .
CDR3: CASSSGQQETQYF
DNA: TGTGCCAGCAGCTCTGGACAGCAAGAGACCCAGTACTTC

V: TRBV27
J: TRBJ2-5
size: .
D: TRBD2
CDR3: CASGTSGGIQETQYF
DNA: TGTGCCAGCGGAACTAGCGGGGGGATACAAGAGACCCAGTACTTC